This is a list of T cell receptor beta chains from one sample in a study of blood T cells in healthy people across ages. TCRdb passed the 5' RACE reads through MiXCR, listing each CDR3 protein once. The data contain about 680,000 distinct CDR3 sequences, over 45% of them singletons. What was sequenced was blood. These receptors were obtained from a woman aged 55-70 years in good health. CDR3s include the opening cysteine and the closing phenylalanine or tryptophan. A D gene is named only where the DNA matches it firmly. Only part of the rows carry a size: once, few, many, or a class if the clone is expanded.

abundance: few; v_gene: TRBV27; j_gene: TRBJ2-7; d_gene: .; CDR3nt: TGTGCCAGCAGTTTAATGGCCAGGGCTGACTACGAGCAGTACTTC; CDR3aa: CASSLMARADYEQYF
abundance: .; v_gene: TRBV9; j_gene: TRBJ2-2; d_gene: .; CDR3nt: TGTGCCAGCAGCAACCGTCGCGGAGCGGGGAACACCGGGGAGCTGTTTTTT; CDR3aa: CASSNRRGAGNTGELFF
abundance: .; v_gene: TRBV29-1; j_gene: TRBJ1-2; d_gene: .; CDR3nt: TGCAGCTTAAGCTACCCCGGGGAGTCTCAAGGCTACACCTTC; CDR3aa: CSLSYPGESQGYTF
abundance: .; v_gene: TRBV2; j_gene: TRBJ1-2; d_gene: .; CDR3nt: TGTGCCAGCAGTGAGAAAGGTTTCTATGGCTACACCTTC; CDR3aa: CASSEKGFYGYTF
abundance: .; v_gene: TRBV27; j_gene: TRBJ2-1; d_gene: .; CDR3nt: TGTGCCAGCAGTTTATATTCGAAGGAGACAGGGTCCTCGGGGGGTCAGTTCTTC; CDR3aa: CASSLYSKETGSSGGQFF
abundance: few; v_gene: TRBV20-1; j_gene: TRBJ2-5; d_gene: .; CDR3nt: TGCAGTGCTACCCCTGGACAATTGGATCGGGAGACCCAGTACTTC; CDR3aa: CSATPGQLDRETQYF
abundance: .; v_gene: TRBV29-1; j_gene: TRBJ1-4; d_gene: TRBD1; CDR3nt: TGCAGCGTTGAAGGGACAGGTGATAATGAAAAACTGTTTTTT; CDR3aa: CSVEGTGDNEKLFF
abundance: .; v_gene: TRBV20-1; j_gene: TRBJ2-1; d_gene: TRBD2; CDR3nt: TGCAGTGGCGGGAGTGGCGGGTGGAATGAGCAGTTCTTC; CDR3aa: CSGGSGGWNEQFF
abundance: .; v_gene: TRBV5-1; j_gene: TRBJ2-1; d_gene: TRBD1; CDR3nt: TGCGCCAGCAGAGTGGCAGGGGGAACCGATGAGCAGTTCTTC; CDR3aa: CASRVAGGTDEQFF
abundance: .; v_gene: TRBV20-1; j_gene: TRBJ2-3; d_gene: TRBD2; CDR3nt: TGCAGTGCTAGCCCCGCGACTAGCGGAATCACAGATACGCAGTATTTT; CDR3aa: CSASPATSGITDTQYF
abundance: many; v_gene: TRBV7-2; j_gene: TRBJ2-5; d_gene: TRBD1; CDR3nt: TGTGCCAGCAGTTCCGCCGGACAGGGGGAGACCCAGTACTTC; CDR3aa: CASSSAGQGETQYF
abundance: large; v_gene: TRBV4-1; j_gene: TRBJ2-1; d_gene: .; CDR3nt: TGCGCCAGCAGCCAATATGTCAGAGGCAGTGAGCAGTTCTTC; CDR3aa: CASSQYVRGSEQFF
abundance: many; v_gene: TRBV3-1; j_gene: TRBJ2-7; d_gene: .; CDR3nt: TGTGCCAGCAGCCAAGGCGGTGCCTACGAGCAGTACTTC; CDR3aa: CASSQGGAYEQYF
abundance: .; v_gene: TRBV7-9; j_gene: TRBJ1-4; d_gene: .; CDR3nt: TGTGCCAGCAGCTTAGACGGAAGGGGTAATGAAAAACTGTTTTTT; CDR3aa: CASSLDGRGNEKLFF
abundance: once; v_gene: TRBV28; j_gene: TRBJ1-4; d_gene: TRBD1; CDR3nt: TGTGCCAGCAGTTTATTGGCCAGGGGGGGCCTTCATGAAAAACTGTTTTTT; CDR3aa: CASSLLARGGLHEKLFF
abundance: .; v_gene: TRBV4-3; j_gene: TRBJ2-7; d_gene: TRBD2; CDR3nt: TGCGCCAGCAGCCGAACTAGCGCAAGCTCCTACGAGCAGTACTTC; CDR3aa: CASSRTSASSYEQYF
abundance: .; v_gene: TRBV7-2; j_gene: TRBJ2-2; d_gene: .; CDR3nt: TGTGCCAGCAGCCGTCAGACAGGCCCGAACACCGGGGAGCTGTTTTTT; CDR3aa: CASSRQTGPNTGELFF
abundance: .; v_gene: TRBV4-3; j_gene: TRBJ2-1; d_gene: TRBD2; CDR3nt: TGCGCCAGCAGCCAAGAAGGACTAGCGGGAGGTGGGCAGTTCTTC; CDR3aa: CASSQEGLAGGGQFF
abundance: .; v_gene: TRBV18; j_gene: TRBJ2-1; d_gene: TRBD1; CDR3nt: TGTGCCAGCTCTCTACGACCTGGGACAGGGAGGGAGAATGAGCAGTTCTTC; CDR3aa: CASSLRPGTGRENEQFF
abundance: .; v_gene: TRBV20-1; j_gene: TRBJ2-3; d_gene: .; CDR3nt: TGCAGTGCTAGAGATATGAGGGGGTCCGCCCCACCAGATACGCAGTATTTT; CDR3aa: CSARDMRGSAPPDTQYF
abundance: .; v_gene: TRBV20-1; j_gene: TRBJ2-3; d_gene: .; CDR3nt: TGCAGTGCTAGACTCTTTACAGATACGCAGTATTTT; CDR3aa: CSARLFTDTQYF
abundance: .; v_gene: TRBV6-5; j_gene: TRBJ1-2; d_gene: .; CDR3nt: TGTGCCAGCAGTGACCAGGGAAAAGGCGGCTACACCTTC; CDR3aa: CASSDQGKGGYTF
abundance: .; v_gene: TRBV7-2; j_gene: TRBJ2-1; d_gene: TRBD2; CDR3nt: TGTGCCAGCAGCGTAGGGACTAGCGGGATCAGGTATGAGCAGTTCTTC; CDR3aa: CASSVGTSGIRYEQFF
abundance: .; v_gene: TRBV20-1; j_gene: TRBJ1-1; d_gene: .; CDR3nt: TGCAGTGCTAGAGAAGCCGGGGGCGGAACTGAAGCTTTCTTT; CDR3aa: CSAREAGGGTEAFF
abundance: .; v_gene: TRBV15; j_gene: TRBJ2-5; d_gene: .; CDR3nt: TGTGCCACCAGCAAAGGGGGGTACCACAATGAGCAGTACTTC; CDR3aa: CATSKGGYHNEQYF
abundance: few; v_gene: TRBV6-6; j_gene: TRBJ2-7; d_gene: .; CDR3nt: TGTGCCAGCAGTTACGTGTTGGGACATACGTACGAGCAGTACTTC; CDR3aa: CASSYVLGHTYEQYF
abundance: .; v_gene: TRBV18; j_gene: TRBJ2-7; d_gene: TRBD1; CDR3nt: TGTGCCAGCTCACCACCGGGACAGGGGTTACGCGGCGAGCAGTACTTC; CDR3aa: CASSPPGQGLRGEQYF
abundance: .; v_gene: TRBV7-9; j_gene: TRBJ2-3; d_gene: .; CDR3nt: TGTGCCAGCAGCTGGCAGGCAGGGGTCACAGATACGCAGTATTTT; CDR3aa: CASSWQAGVTDTQYF
abundance: few; v_gene: TRBV7-8; j_gene: TRBJ1-1; d_gene: .; CDR3nt: TGTGCCAGCAGCTTAGGGGAGGGGAATGAAGCTTTCTTT; CDR3aa: CASSLGEGNEAFF
abundance: few; v_gene: TRBV5-4; j_gene: TRBJ2-7; d_gene: .; CDR3nt: TGTGCCAGCAGCTATGACAGTTCGGGGCGCTACGAGCAGTACTTC; CDR3aa: CASSYDSSGRYEQYF
abundance: .; v_gene: TRBV20-1; j_gene: TRBJ2-7; d_gene: .; CDR3nt: TGCAGTGCTGACCGGACCTATTACGAGCAGTACTTC; CDR3aa: CSADRTYYEQYF
abundance: .; v_gene: TRBV15; j_gene: TRBJ2-1; d_gene: .; CDR3nt: TGTGCCACCGGCAGGTGGGATGAGCAGTTCTTC; CDR3aa: CATGRWDEQFF
abundance: .; v_gene: TRBV5-5; j_gene: TRBJ2-7; d_gene: TRBD2; CDR3nt: TGTGCCAGCAGCCCGGGGACTAGTTCTTCCTACGAGCAGTACTTC; CDR3aa: CASSPGTSSSYEQYF
abundance: .; v_gene: TRBV7-9; j_gene: TRBJ2-7; d_gene: .; CDR3nt: TGTGCCAGCAGCGTTGTCGAACAGAGCCACGAGCAGTACTTC; CDR3aa: CASSVVEQSHEQYF
abundance: .; v_gene: TRBV12-5; j_gene: TRBJ2-5; d_gene: TRBD2; CDR3nt: TGTGCTAGTGGTTTAGGGCTAGCGGACAATGAGCAGTACTTC; CDR3aa: CASGLGLADNEQYF
abundance: once; v_gene: TRBV28; j_gene: TRBJ2-7; d_gene: TRBD2; CDR3nt: TGTGCGTGTGGGAGGGATCTTTTCGGCGAGCAGTACTTC; CDR3aa: CACGRDLFGEQYF
abundance: .; v_gene: TRBV28; j_gene: TRBJ2-1; d_gene: TRBD2; CDR3nt: TGTGGTACCGGGGAGTACCCGGGACTAGCGCTGTTCTTC; CDR3aa: CGTGEYPGLALFF
abundance: few; v_gene: TRBV4-3; j_gene: TRBJ2-3; d_gene: TRBD2; CDR3nt: TGCGCCAGCAGCCAAGATACCGGGAGGGCCACAGATACGCAGTATTTT; CDR3aa: CASSQDTGRATDTQYF
abundance: .; v_gene: TRBV10-3; j_gene: TRBJ1-1; d_gene: TRBD1; CDR3nt: TGTGCCATCAGTTCCACGACAGGGGCTACCAACACTGAAGCTTTCTTT; CDR3aa: CAISSTTGATNTEAFF
abundance: .; v_gene: TRBV29-1; j_gene: TRBJ2-7; d_gene: .; CDR3nt: TGCAGCGTTGGGGTATCTATCTACGAGCAGTACTTC; CDR3aa: CSVGVSIYEQYF
abundance: .; v_gene: TRBV18; j_gene: TRBJ2-7; d_gene: TRBD1; CDR3nt: TGTGCCAGCTCACTGGGGACAGACAGTTACAATGAGCAGTACTTC; CDR3aa: CASSLGTDSYNEQYF
abundance: few; v_gene: TRBV6-2/TRBV6-3; j_gene: TRBJ2-5; d_gene: TRBD2; CDR3nt: TGTGCCAGCAGTTACCCCCTCCAAGCGGGAGACCAAGAGACCCAGTACTTC; CDR3aa: CASSYPLQAGDQETQYF
abundance: .; v_gene: TRBV7-2; j_gene: TRBJ1-4; d_gene: .; CDR3nt: TGTGCCAGCAGCCGTTTCACAAGAGATGAAAAACTGTTTTTT; CDR3aa: CASSRFTRDEKLFF
abundance: few; v_gene: TRBV29-1; j_gene: TRBJ2-7; d_gene: .; CDR3nt: TGCAGCGTTGAAGATCGGGGCAATGCCTACGAGCAGTACTTC; CDR3aa: CSVEDRGNAYEQYF
abundance: .; v_gene: TRBV2; j_gene: TRBJ1-2; d_gene: .; CDR3nt: TGTGCCAGCAGTGCTACAGGGCGGGATGGCTACACCTTC; CDR3aa: CASSATGRDGYTF
abundance: .; v_gene: TRBV7-9; j_gene: TRBJ2-5; d_gene: .; CDR3nt: TGTGCCAGCAGAGGTCAGGCTCACCAGCAAGAGACCCAGTACTTC; CDR3aa: CASRGQAHQQETQYF
abundance: .; v_gene: TRBV7-3; j_gene: TRBJ1-1; d_gene: .; CDR3nt: TGTGCCAGCAGCGTCACAGGGCCGAACACTGAAGCTTTCTTT; CDR3aa: CASSVTGPNTEAFF
abundance: .; v_gene: TRBV7-2; j_gene: TRBJ2-1; d_gene: TRBD1; CDR3nt: TGTGCCAGCAGCCTTGGACAGGTGAGCAATGAGCAGTTCTTC; CDR3aa: CASSLGQVSNEQFF
abundance: few; v_gene: TRBV2; j_gene: TRBJ2-1; d_gene: .; CDR3nt: TGTGCCAGCAGTGAAGGTGGGAGCCAATTTTACAATGAGCAGTTCTTC; CDR3aa: CASSEGGSQFYNEQFF
abundance: few; v_gene: TRBV7-2; j_gene: TRBJ2-7; d_gene: TRBD2; CDR3nt: TGTGCCAGCAGCTTAGCGCCTAGCGGGATATACGAGCAGTACTTC; CDR3aa: CASSLAPSGIYEQYF
abundance: .; v_gene: TRBV6-6; j_gene: TRBJ2-5; d_gene: .; CDR3nt: TGTGCCAGCCAAAGCCCATTGAAGACCCAGTACTTC; CDR3aa: CASQSPLKTQYF
abundance: .; v_gene: TRBV24-1; j_gene: TRBJ2-7; d_gene: .; CDR3nt: TGTGCCACCAGTGATGCCCGGGGCCACTACGAGCAGTACTTC; CDR3aa: CATSDARGHYEQYF
abundance: many; v_gene: TRBV12-3/TRBV12-4; j_gene: TRBJ2-7; d_gene: TRBD1; CDR3nt: TGTGCCAGCAGCACCGACAGGGGCTACGAGCAGTACTTC; CDR3aa: CASSTDRGYEQYF